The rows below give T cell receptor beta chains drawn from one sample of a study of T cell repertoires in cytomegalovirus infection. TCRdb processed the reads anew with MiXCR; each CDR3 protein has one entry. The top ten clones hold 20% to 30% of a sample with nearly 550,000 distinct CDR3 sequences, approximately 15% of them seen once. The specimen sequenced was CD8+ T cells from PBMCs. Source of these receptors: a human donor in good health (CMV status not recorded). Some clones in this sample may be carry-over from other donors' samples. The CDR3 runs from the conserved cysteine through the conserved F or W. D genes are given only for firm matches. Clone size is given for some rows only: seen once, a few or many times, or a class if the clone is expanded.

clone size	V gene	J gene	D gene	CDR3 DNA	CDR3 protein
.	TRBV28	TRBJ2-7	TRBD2	TGTGCCAGCAGGGGGTGGGAGGGGAACGAGCAGTACTTC	CASRGWEGNEQYF
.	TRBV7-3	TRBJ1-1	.	TGTGCCAGCAGCCCCCGGAGGCGGGGGGAGAACACTGAAGCTTTCTTT	CASSPRRRGENTEAFF
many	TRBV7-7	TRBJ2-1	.	TGTGCCAGCAGCTTAGTAGCAGGGCACAATGAGCAGTTCTTC	CASSLVAGHNEQFF
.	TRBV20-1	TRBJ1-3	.	TGCAGTGCCAGAAAGGCTAGGACGGCTGGAAACACCATATATTTT	CSARKARTAGNTIYF
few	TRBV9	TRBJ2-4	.	TGTGCCAGCAGCGTAGACGGGGGAAGAAACATTCAGTACTTC	CASSVDGGRNIQYF
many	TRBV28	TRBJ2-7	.	TGTGCCAGCAGTCTAACAACAGGGATACCTCTCTCCGAGCAGTACTTC	CASSLTTGIPLSEQYF
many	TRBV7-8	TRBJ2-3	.	TGTGCCAGCAGCTTACGGCAACGGCAGCAGCGCACAGATACGCAGTATTTT	CASSLRQRQQRTDTQYF
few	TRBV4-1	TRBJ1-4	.	TGCGCCAGCAGCCAGGGGGCGGATTTTGAAAAACTGTTTTTT	CASSQGADFEKLFF
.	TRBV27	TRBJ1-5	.	TGTGCCAGCAAGGGGACGTTGGATCAGCCCCAGCATTTT	CASKGTLDQPQHF
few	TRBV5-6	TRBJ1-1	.	TGTGCCAGCAGCCCTGACACAGGTCATGAAGCTTTCTTT	CASSPDTGHEAFF
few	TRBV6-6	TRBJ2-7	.	TGTGCCAGCGGGAGTAGCGCCAACTCCTACGAGCAGTACTTC	CASGSSANSYEQYF
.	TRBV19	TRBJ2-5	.	TGTGCCAGTAGTATCCTACCACGCGATACCCAGTACTTC	CASSILPRDTQYF
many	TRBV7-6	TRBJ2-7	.	TGTGCCAGCAGCTTAATCGCCGACAGGAGCGACGAGCAGTACTTC	CASSLIADRSDEQYF
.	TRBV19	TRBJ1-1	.	TGTGCCAGTAGTATAGGAGGCAGGCTGAACACTGAAGCTTTCTTT	CASSIGGRLNTEAFF
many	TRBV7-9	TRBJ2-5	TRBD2	TGTGCCAGCAGCACGCTGACTAGCGGGAGGGGACAGACCCAGTACTTC	CASSTLTSGRGQTQYF
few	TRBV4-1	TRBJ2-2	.	TGCGCCAGCAGCCAAGATCCCGGCGGGACCGGGGAGCTGTTTTTT	CASSQDPGGTGELFF
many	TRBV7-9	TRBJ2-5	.	TGTGCCAGCAGCAAATTAATGACCCGGGACGGAAAAGAGACCCAGTACTTC	CASSKLMTRDGKETQYF
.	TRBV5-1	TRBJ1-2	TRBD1	TGCGCCAGCAGCACCGGGACAGGGACCTATGGCTACACCTTC	CASSTGTGTYGYTF
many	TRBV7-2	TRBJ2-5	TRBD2	TGTGCCAGCAGCTCTAGCGGGAGAGGGGAGACCCAGTACTTC	CASSSSGRGETQYF
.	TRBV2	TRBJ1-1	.	TGTGCCAGCAGTGGCCTGAACACTGATGCTTTCTTT	CASSGLNTDAFF
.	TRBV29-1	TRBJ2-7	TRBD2	TGCAGCGTTACTAGCGGGAGTCTCTACGAGCAGTACTTC	CSVTSGSLYEQYF
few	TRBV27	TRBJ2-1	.	TGTGCCAGCAGTTTCGGGGACTCCTCCGGTGAGCAGTTCTTC	CASSFGDSSGEQFF
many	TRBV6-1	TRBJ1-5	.	TGTGCCAGCAGTGGGGGGCAGAGCAATCAGCCCCAGCATTTT	CASSGGQSNQPQHF
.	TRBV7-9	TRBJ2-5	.	TGTGCCAGCAGCTTAGGTAGCGCCCAGTACTTC	CASSLGSAQYF
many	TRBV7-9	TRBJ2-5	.	TGTGCCAGCAGCGGAGGGGGGGTAGGGACCCAGTACTTC	CASSGGGVGTQYF
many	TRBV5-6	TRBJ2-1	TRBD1	TGTGCCAGCAGCTCAGTCCGGACAGGGGCCAATGAGCAGTTCTTC	CASSSVRTGANEQFF
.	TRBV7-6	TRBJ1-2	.	TGTGCCAGCAGCTTAGCGCGGACGGACATAAGTAACTATGGCTACACCTTC	CASSLARTDISNYGYTF
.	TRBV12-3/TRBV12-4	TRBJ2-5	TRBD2	TGTGCCAGCGGGCCTGGACTAGCGTTGTTGGAGACCCAGTACTTC	CASGPGLALLETQYF
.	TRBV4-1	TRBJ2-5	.	TGCGCCAGCAGCCGAAGGGGGGCAGAGACCCAGTACTTC	CASSRRGAETQYF
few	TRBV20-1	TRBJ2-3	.	TGCAGTGCTAGAGCTAGCGCCACCCCCACAGATACGCAGTATTTT	CSARASATPTDTQYF
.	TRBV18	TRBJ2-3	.	TGTGCCAGCTCACCACCGTATTTCACAGATACGCAGTATTTT	CASSPPYFTDTQYF
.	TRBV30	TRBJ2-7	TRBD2	TGTGCCTGGAGTATATCCCTGGTGGCGGGAGGGATATACGAGCAGTACTTC	CAWSISLVAGGIYEQYF
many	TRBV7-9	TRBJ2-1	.	TGTGCCAGCAGCGCAATCGAGGGATTCGGGGTGAATGAGCAGTTCTTC	CASSAIEGFGVNEQFF
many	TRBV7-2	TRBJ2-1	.	TGTGCCAGCAGCTTAGTGTCAGCCAGGAAACGGAATGAGCAGTTCTTC	CASSLVSARKRNEQFF
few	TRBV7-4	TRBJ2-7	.	TGTGCCAGCAGCTTAGTACAGAGTGAGCAGTACTTC	CASSLVQSEQYF
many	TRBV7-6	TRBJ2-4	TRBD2	TGTGCCAGCAGCCCTCGACTAGCGGGTGGTTCTGGAAACATTCAGTACTTC	CASSPRLAGGSGNIQYF
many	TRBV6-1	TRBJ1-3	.	TGTGCCAGCAGTGAAGACAGAATAAACACCATATATTTT	CASSEDRINTIYF
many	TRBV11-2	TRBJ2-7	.	TGTGCCAGCAGCCCTCTCCGGGACACTGGCTACGAGCAGTACTTC	CASSPLRDTGYEQYF
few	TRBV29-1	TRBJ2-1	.	TGCAGTGCTGGGAGGCAGGGTGGCTACAATGAGCAGTTCTTC	CSAGRQGGYNEQFF
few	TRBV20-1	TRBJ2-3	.	TGCAGTGCCCGTGGACAGTCTGGTAGCACAGATACGCAGTATTTT	CSARGQSGSTDTQYF
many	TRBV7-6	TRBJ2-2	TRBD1	TGTGCCAGCAGCCAAACGACAGGGCTGAGGGACGGGGAGCTGTTTTTT	CASSQTTGLRDGELFF
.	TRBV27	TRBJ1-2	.	TGTGCCAGCAGTAGGGGGGGTCTCTATGGCTACACCTTC	CASSRGGLYGYTF
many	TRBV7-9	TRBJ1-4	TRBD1	TGTGCCAGCAGCACTCCCCCGGGACAGGGGGGCGAAAAACTGTTTTTT	CASSTPPGQGGEKLFF
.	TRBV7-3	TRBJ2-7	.	TGTGCCAGCAGCTTAATCCTAGGAGACGGGCAGTACTTC	CASSLILGDGQYF
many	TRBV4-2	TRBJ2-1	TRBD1	TGTGCCAGCAGCCAGGGACAGGGGTCCGATGAGCAGTTCTTC	CASSQGQGSDEQFF
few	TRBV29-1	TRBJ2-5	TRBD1	TGCAGCGTCTTCCCGGACAGGGGGGAAGAGACCCAGTACTTC	CSVFPDRGEETQYF
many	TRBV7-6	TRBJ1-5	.	TGTGCCAGCAGCTCGGACGGGGGCAATCAGCCCCAGCATTTT	CASSSDGGNQPQHF
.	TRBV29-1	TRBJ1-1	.	TGCAGCGGTGCTATATCGAGAGTCACTGAAGCTTTCTTT	CSGAISRVTEAFF
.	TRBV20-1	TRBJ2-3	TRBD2	TGCAGTGCTAGAGTCTCCGGGACTAGCTCATCGGAAGATACGCAGTATTTT	CSARVSGTSSSEDTQYF
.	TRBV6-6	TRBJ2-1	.	TGTGCCAGCAGTTACGAAGGACTAAGTGACAATGAGCAGTTCTTC	CASSYEGLSDNEQFF
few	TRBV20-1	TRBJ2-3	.	TGCAGTGCTACGGGTCGCGAGGACACAGATACGCAGTATTTT	CSATGREDTDTQYF
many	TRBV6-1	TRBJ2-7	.	TGTGCCAGCAGTGAAGGGTACGGGGCAGCGGCCTACGAGCAGTACTTC	CASSEGYGAAAYEQYF
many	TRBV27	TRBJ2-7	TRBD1	TGTGCCAGCAGTTCTTTCGGGACAGGGGGCAACGAGCAGTACTTC	CASSSFGTGGNEQYF